The 30 T cell receptor beta chains given below trace back to one sample, sequenced in a study of CD4+ T cells in melanoma. Using immunoSEQ multiplex PCR, the repertoire was profiled, and TCRdb retains in-frame clones only, with some absent. The table includes 7,500 to 10,000 clones, approximately 70% detected once. The sample taken for sequencing was peripheral blood. Receptors originate from a human donor with melanoma.

This clone was counted ten times or more. V usage is TRBV6-6 and J usage is TRBJ2-1; D is unclear. This CDR3 has 14 amino acids. Trimming cost V 0 bases and J 7 bases, with 10 bases left between them. Germline V gives CDR1 MNHNY, CDR2 SVGAGI (reference sequence). The DNA of the CDR3 is TGTGCCAGCAGTTACTCGACTGTCTCTAATGAGCAGTTCTTC. It specifies CASSYSTVSNEQFF.

The chain links TRBV30 to TRBJ2-2; the match to TRBD1 covers 8 bases. CDR3 size: 13 residues. Germline loops: CDR1 GTSNPN, CDR2 SVGIG (reference sequence). The junction had 4 bases not matched to a gene; V was cut back by 4 bases and J by 6 bases. The CDR3 DNA reads TGTGCCTGGATTACAGGGGGGCCCGGGGAGCTGTTTTTT. Amino acids: CAWITGGPGELFF.

This chain joins TRBV27 and TRBJ1-1, with 8 bases matching TRBD1. V was clipped by 6 bases and J by 0 bases; unmatched bases: 6. Looked up from germline, CDR1 is MNHEY and CDR2 is SMNVEV (reference sequence). The CDR3 runs 15 residues. The CDR3 spells CASSIIQGVNTEAFF. CDR3 bases: TGTGCCAGCAGCATCATACAGGGGGTGAACACTGAAGCTTTCTTT.

This sequence joins TRBV7-9 and TRBJ1-2, with D perhaps matching TRBD1 (6 bases). The CDR3 extends over 13 amino acids. Between the trimmed V and J ends, which lost 5 bases and 3 bases, there was a span of 10 bases. Per the germline V gene, CDR1 is SEHNR and CDR2 is FQNEAQ (reference sequence). This CDR3 reads CASSEYRDYGYTF. Written as DNA, the CDR3 is TGTGCCAGCAGCGAATACAGGGACTATGGCTACACCTTC.

The rearrangement uses TRBV5-1 and TRBJ1-5; 12 bases match TRBD1. In germline, CDR1 is SGHRS, CDR2 YFSETQ. With 4 bases clipped from V and 7 bases from J, the junction kept 9 bases outside the gene matches. The CDR3 is 16 amino acids. The CDR3 nucleotides are TGCGCCAGCAGCCTCTCCGGGACAGGGGGCGACCAGCCCCAGCATTTT. Its protein is CASSLSGTGGDQPQHF.

This chain joins TRBV4-3 and TRBJ2-3, with 8 bases lining up with TRBD1. This CDR3 has 17 residues. Germline V gene sequence: CDR1 LGHNA, CDR2 YSLEER. V was clipped by 6 bases and J by 4 bases; unmatched bases: 15. CDR3 residues: CASSPWTGSFGADTQYF. CDR3 sequence (DNA): TGCGCCAGCAGTCCCTGGACAGGGAGCTTTGGGGCAGATACGCAGTATTTT.

This clone was counted once. The rearrangement uses TRBV2 and TRBJ1-4; D is unclear. The germline gives CDR1 SNHLY, CDR2 FYNNEI. The CDR3 extends over 16 amino acids. V was pared by 7 bases and J by 2 bases, with 17 bases between. The CDR3 DNA reads TGTGCCAGCAATCGGGCGTCTATAGGGACTAATGAAAAACTGTTTTTT. This gives the protein CASNRASIGTNEKLFF.

This clone appeared many times. The CDR3 loop is CASSRGERTYNEQFF. The CDR3 DNA follows: TGTGCCAGCAGCAGAGGGGAGAGAACCTACAATGAGCAGTTCTTC. The V gene is TRBV9, the J gene TRBJ2-1, with D perhaps TRBD1 or TRBD2 (5 bases each). V lost 4 bases to trimming and J lost 2 bases, with 13 bases between them. Germline lookup yields CDR1 SGDLS and CDR2 YYNGEE. The CDR3 is made up of 15 amino acids.

This clone was seen many times. The V gene is TRBV6-5, the J gene TRBJ2-1; the D call may be TRBD1 or TRBD2 (5 bases each). V gave up 2 bases and J gave up 7 bases, with 9 bases separating them. There are 13 residues in the CDR3. Germline loops: CDR1 MNHEY, CDR2 SVGAGI. The CDR3 loop is CASSYGGKNEQFF. CDR3 nucleotides: TGTGCCAGCAGTTACGGGGGTAAGAATGAGCAGTTCTTC.

The rearrangement links TRBV18 to TRBJ1-6; tentative D call: TRBD1 (6 bases). Germline V gene lookup returns CDR1 KGHSH and CDR2 LQKENI. The CDR3 contains 17 residues. V lost 0 bases, J lost 4 bases, and 13 bases lay in between. The CDR3 sequence is CASSPPGVQGYNSPLHF. The CDR3 coding sequence is TGTGCCAGCTCACCACCGGGGGTGCAGGGGTATAATTCACCCCTCCACTTT. The whole variable domain, filled in from reference TRBV18 and TRBJ1-6, reads NAGVMQNPRHLVRRRGQEARLRCSPMKGHSHVYWYRQLPEEGLKFMVYLQKENIIDESGMPKERFSAEFPKEGPSILRIQQVVRGDSAAYFCASSPPGVQGYNSPLHFGNGTRLTVT.

The chain uses TRBV21-1 and TRBJ2-2; TRBD1, the D gene given by the table, was not confirmed from the DNA. TRBV21-1 has pseudogene status. The CDR3 length is 12 residues. The CDR3: CASSKAIGELFF. The CDR3 coding sequence is TGTGCCAGCAGCAAAGCCATCGGGGAGCTGTTTTTT.

The chain has TRBV7-6 and TRBJ2-1, with 7 bases identical to TRBD1. The V segment lost 2 bases and the J segment 7 bases; nucleotides outside the gene matches: 8. The CDR3 contains 15 residues. Germline V lookup: CDR1 SGHVS, CDR2 FNYEAQ. This chain's CDR3 is CASSLWTGPPNEQFF. DNA of the CDR3: TGTGCCAGCAGCTTATGGACAGGACCTCCGAATGAGCAGTTCTTC.

With regard to this clone: At one end, the junction sequence differs from germline, possibly due to a read error. This sequence joins TRBV19 and TRBJ1-2; 8 positions agree with TRBD1. Germline-derived CDR1 and CDR2 are LNHDA and SQIVND (reference sequence). This CDR3 has 12 amino acids. The chain's CDR3 is CASSIGDRGFAF. CDR3 nucleotides: TGTGCCAGTAGTATCGGTGACAGGGGCTTCGCCTTC.

V and J are TRBV7-2 and TRBJ2-7; D is perhaps TRBD1 or TRBD2 (6 bases each). The length of the CDR3 is 15 residues. Trimming removed 5 bases from V and 1 base from J, with 15 bases in between. CDR1 is SGHTA and CDR2 is FQGNSA in the germline V gene. CDR3 sequence (DNA): TGTGCCAGCAGCCTAAACGGGGGCGGATCCTACGAGCAGTACTTC. Encoded protein: CASSLNGGGSYEQYF.

This sequence joins TRBV4-1 and TRBJ1-4, with D perhaps matching TRBD1 (5 bases). V was clipped by 3 bases and J by 8 bases, with 16 bases between them. Germline V gene lookup returns CDR1 MGHRA and CDR2 YSYEKL. The CDR3 spans 15 residues. This chain's CDR3 is CASSQPGGGEEKLFF. The CDR3 bases are TGCGCCAGCAGCCAGCCGGGCGGGGGGGAAGAAAAACTGTTTTTT.

The V and J genes are TRBV6-5 and TRBJ1-6; 8 positions match TRBD1. Per germline, CDR1 MNHEY and CDR2 SVGAGI. V lost 6 bases, J lost 8 bases, and 6 bases stayed unmatched. This CDR3 is built from 14 residues. CDR3 residues: CASRRQGSDSPLHF. CDR3 in DNA: TGTGCCAGCAGAAGACAGGGGTCGGATTCACCCCTCCACTTT.

The chain employs TRBV18 and TRBJ2-2; 10 bases align to TRBD2. Germline lookup yields CDR1 KGHSH and CDR2 LQKENI. V trimming: 5 bases; J trimming: 4 bases; junction bases outside the gene matches: 7. This CDR3 has 16 residues. The CDR3 sequence is CASSTASGGSTGELFF. The CDR3 DNA is TGTGCCAGCTCAACGGCTAGCGGGGGAAGCACCGGGGAGCTGTTTTTT.

The V call is TRBV28, the J call TRBJ1-5, with D maybe TRBD1 (6 bases). The V end was cut by 7 bases, the J end by 4 bases, with 14 bases between. The V gene's germline CDR1 is MDHEN and CDR2 SYDVKM. The CDR3 consists of 14 residues. The CDR3 coding sequence is TGTGCCAGCACCGGGGGCAGGGTTAATCAGCCCCAGCATTTT. Translated, it gives CASTGGRVNQPQHF.

This clone was counted ten times or more. The chain is built from TRBV6-1 and TRBJ2-1; TRBD2 matches 9 bases. V lost 3 bases and J lost 9; bases outside the gene matches: 6. The CDR3 is 14 amino acids. Germline V gene lookup returns CDR1 MNHNS and CDR2 SASEGT. CDR3 DNA sequence: TGTGCCAGCAGTGAGATGCGGGGGGGTACTGAGCAGTTCTTC. Protein: CASSEMRGGTEQFF.

By frequency in the sample, this clone is medium-sized. V and J are TRBV19 and TRBJ2-1; 8 bases are a match to TRBD2. J was trimmed by 2 bases and V by 6 bases; bases with no gene match: 6. The CDR3 has 15 residues. Germline CDR1 is LNHDA and CDR2 is SQIVND (reference sequence). As DNA, the CDR3 is TGTGCCAGTAGGGGGGCGGGGGGCCCCTACAATGAGCAGTTCTTC. Protein sequence: CASRGAGGPYNEQFF.

This clone was seen a few times. The chain has TRBV5-4 and TRBJ2-2; D perhaps matches TRBD1 (6 bases). The V gene's germline CDR1 is SGHNT and CDR2 YYREEE (reference sequence). There are 16 residues in the CDR3. The V end lost 2 bases, the J end lost 4 bases, and 15 bases lay between the germline ends. DNA of the CDR3: TGTGCCAGCAGCTTCGATCAGGGGAGCTCCACCGGGGAGCTGTTTTTT. Translated: CASSFDQGSSTGELFF.

This clone was detected only a few times. Within the sample, other DNA sequences also encode this same CDR3. This chain links TRBV5-6 with TRBJ2-7; D call uncertain. V was shortened by 6 bases and J by 0 bases, with 19 bases between the two germline ends. Germline assignment: CDR1 SGHDT and CDR2 YYEEEE. The CDR3 extends over 16 amino acids. The CDR3 sequence is CASTKTGAMDSYEQYF. The DNA of the CDR3 is TGTGCCAGCACCAAAACTGGAGCTATGGACTCCTACGAGCAGTACTTC.

The gene calls are TRBV30 and TRBJ2-1; D unclear. Between the trimmed V and J ends, which lost 2 bases and 2 bases, there was a span of 7 bases. Germline-derived CDR1 and CDR2 are GTSNPN and SVGIG (reference sequence). The CDR3 extends over 13 amino acids. The DNA of the CDR3 is TGTGCCTGGAGTTTGCTGACCTACAATGAGCAGTTCTTC. This translates into CAWSLLTYNEQFF.

As to this clone: An end of the junction differs from the germline gene, which may be a read error. The chain joins TRBV19 to TRBJ2-7; TRBD1 aligns across 8 bases. Germline V lookup: CDR1 LNHDA, CDR2 SQIVND (reference sequence). This CDR3 spans 15 amino acids. The CDR3 coding sequence is TGTGCCAGTAGCATAGCCGGGACAGGACCCTACGAGCAGTACTTC. It is translated as CASSIAGTGPYEQYF.

This chain connects TRBV6-1 to TRBJ1-2; no reliable D call. CDR3 length: 14 residues. V was clipped by 7 bases and J by 4 bases, with 16 bases between them. The germline V gene encodes CDR1 MNHNS and CDR2 SASEGT. DNA of the CDR3: TGTGCCAGCAAAGACACAAGTCTTCTCTATGGCTACACCTTC. Residues: CASKDTSLLYGYTF.

V gene TRBV4-2 combines with J gene TRBJ1-3; the D gene is possibly TRBD1 (5 bases). Germline lookup yields CDR1 LGHNA and CDR2 YNFKEQ. The CDR3 has 15 residues. Between the trimmed V and J ends, which lost 2 bases and 4 bases, there was a span of 12 bases. The CDR3 bases are TGTGCCAGCAGCCAACAGGGAAAAGGCGGAAACACCATATATTTT. Its protein is CASSQQGKGGNTIYF.

The CDR3 reads CASGQGGEKLFF. For the CDR3, the DNA is TGTGCCAGCGGACAGGGAGGTGAAAAACTGTTTTTT. The rearrangement uses TRBV6-6 and TRBJ1-4, with TRBD1 matching 8 bases. This CDR3 comprises 12 residues. Germline V gene data show CDR1 as MNHNY and CDR2 as SVGAGI (reference sequence). With 8 bases clipped from V and 7 bases from J, the junction kept 3 bases outside the gene matches.

The gene calls are TRBV5-1 and TRBJ2-7, with 7 positions matching TRBD1. CDR1 is SGHRS and CDR2 is YFSETQ in the germline V gene. This CDR3 spans 13 amino acids. V shed 5 bases, J shed 3 bases, and the junction held 5 bases outside the gene matches. The DNA for the CDR3 is TGCGCCAGCAGGTACCGGGACAGCTACGAGCAGTACTTC. Its protein product is CASRYRDSYEQYF. The complete variable domain, with remaining parts taken from reference TRBV5-1 and TRBJ2-7, reads KAGVTQTPRYLIKTRGQQVTLSCSPISGHRSVSWYQQTPGQGLQFLFEYFSETQRNKGNFPGRFSGRQFSNSRSEMNVSTLELGDSALYLCASRYRDSYEQYFGPGTRLTVT.

This clone occurred a few times. This chain connects TRBV6-5 to TRBJ2-5, with TRBD2 as a possible D gene (5 bases). There are 15 residues in the CDR3. Germline V gives CDR1 MNHEY, CDR2 SVGAGI. Trimming stripped 0 bases from V and 5 bases from J, with 13 bases between. The CDR3 reads CASSYSRAVAETQYF. CDR3 bases: TGTGCCAGCAGTTACTCCCGGGCCGTAGCGGAGACCCAGTACTTC.

This clone qualifies as large. The rearrangement uses TRBV28 and TRBJ1-5, with 9 bases that match TRBD1. Germline CDR1 is MDHEN and CDR2 is SYDVKM. V shed 10 bases, J shed 4 bases, and the junction held 2 bases outside the gene matches. This CDR3 comprises 12 residues. DNA of the CDR3: TGTGCCACCGACAGGGGGAATCAGCCCCAGCATTTT. Protein sequence: CATDRGNQPQHF. Based on the CDR3 plus reference TRBV28 and TRBJ1-5, the full variable domain is DVKVTQSSRYLVKRTGEKVFLECVQDMDHENMFWYRQDPGLGLRLIYFSYDVKMKEKGDIPEGYSVSREKKERFSLILESASTNQTSMYLCATDRGNQPQHFGDGTRLSIL.